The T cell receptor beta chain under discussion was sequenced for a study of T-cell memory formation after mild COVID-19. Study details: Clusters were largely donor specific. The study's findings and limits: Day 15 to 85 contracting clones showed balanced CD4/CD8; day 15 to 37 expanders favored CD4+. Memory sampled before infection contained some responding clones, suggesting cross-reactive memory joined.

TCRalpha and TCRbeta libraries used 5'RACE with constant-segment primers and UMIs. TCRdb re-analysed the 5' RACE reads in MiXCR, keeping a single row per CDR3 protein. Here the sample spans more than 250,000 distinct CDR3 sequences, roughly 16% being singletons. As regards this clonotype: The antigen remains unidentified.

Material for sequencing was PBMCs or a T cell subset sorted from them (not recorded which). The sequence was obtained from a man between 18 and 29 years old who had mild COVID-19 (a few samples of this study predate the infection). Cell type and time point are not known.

The CDR3 DNA is TGTGCCAGCAGCCAAGTAGCCGGACCTGGGGCCAACGTCCTGACTTTC. Translated, it gives CASSQVAGPGANVLTF. The rearrangement links TRBV14 to TRBJ2-6; D unclear. Germline assignment: CDR1 SGHDN and CDR2 FVKESK. The CDR3 totals 16 residues. V lost 1 base and J 2 bases, leaving 9 bases between the germline ends.